Following are 4 T cell receptor beta chains from one sample sequenced in a study of radiotherapy plus CTLA-4 blockade in lung cancer. Assay: immunoSEQ multiplex PCR; the TCRdb copy retains only in-frame clones and omits some. The sample contains about 59,000 clones, less than 75% of which appear only once. The sample in question was peripheral blood, obtained from a patient treated with radiotherapy plus ipilimumab. The receptor set was obtained from a human donor with non-small cell lung cancer whose response to radiotherapy plus ipilimumab could not be evaluated.

J is TRBJ2-7 and V is TRBV10-2, with TRBD2 identical over 7 bases. The CDR3 is 14 amino acids. The V gene end was trimmed by 6 bases and the J gene end by 0 bases; junction bases not matched to a gene: 5. Germline CDR1 WSHSY, CDR2 SAAADI. CDR3 amino acids: CASRSGGGSYEQYF. In DNA, the CDR3 is TGCGCCAGCAGGTCGGGCGGGGGCTCCTACGAGCAGTACTTC.

The chain carries TRBV25-1 and TRBJ2-6; D not certain. CDR1 MGHDK and CDR2 SYGVNS come from the germline V gene. The length of the CDR3 is 13 residues. Trimming left V 8 bases short and J 0 bases short, with 5 bases between. The CDR3 protein is CASLISGANVLTF. The DNA of the CDR3 is TGTGCCAGCCTTATCTCTGGGGCCAACGTCCTGACTTTC.

In this sample, this clone turned up once. The genes are TRBV6-1 and TRBJ2-3, with 10 positions matching TRBD2. Germline V gene data show CDR1 as MNHNS and CDR2 as SASEGT. Trimming cost V 1 base and J 7 bases; bases outside gene matches: 5. The CDR3 contains 15 residues. The CDR3: CASSEGSGGANTQYF. Here the CDR3 DNA reads TGTGCCAGCAGTGAAGGGAGCGGGGGGGCGAATACGCAGTATTTT.

This clone was detected a few times. This sequence joins TRBV25-1 and TRBJ1-3; no clear D gene. This CDR3 contains 13 residues. V dropped 10 bases and J dropped 0 bases, with 10 bases sitting between them. The germline gives CDR1 MGHDK, CDR2 SYGVNS. The CDR3 DNA reads as TGTGCCATCTCAGACTTCTCTGGAAACACCATATATTTT. Translated: CAISDFSGNTIYF. The variable domain in full, with the rest retrieved from reference TRBV25-1 and TRBJ1-3, is EADIYQTPRYLVIGTGKKITLECSQTMGHDKMYWYQQDPGMELHLIHYSYGVNSTEKGDLSSESTVSRIRTEHFPLTLESARPSHTSQYLCAISDFSGNTIYFGEGSWLTVV.